This paragraph covers one T cell receptor beta chain sequence. Its matching antigen is unknown. A TCRbeta library incorporating unique molecular identifiers was prepared. TCRdb re-called the PCR reads with MiXCR, one entry per CDR3 protein. The table includes 200,000 to 250,000 distinct CDR3 sequences, around 9.2% detected once. The entry originates in a study of T-cell reconstitution after alpha-beta-depleted transplantation in children. The study's findings and limits: Expanded graft clones, several hundred of them, were reportedly the source of alpha-beta T cells about two months after transplant. T-cell counts and diversity were attributed mostly to newly produced T cells one year after transplant.

This clonotype was obtained from a male patient aged 2 to 10 who had a stem cell transplant for acute myeloid leukemia, so the T cells may come from the graft donor. The sample consisted of PBMCs, mostly from graft donor cells, taken 360 days after TCRalphabeta/CD19-depleted stem cell transplant.

CDR3 sequence (DNA): TGCGCCAGCAGCTTGGGTCGCGGGGACACTGAAGCTTTCTTT. This gives the protein CASSLGRGDTEAFF. The V call is TRBV5-1, the J call TRBJ1-1; no clear D. Germline V lookup: CDR1 SGHRS, CDR2 YFSETQ. There are 14 residues in the CDR3. Trimming stripped 0 bases from V and 3 bases from J, with 9 bases between.